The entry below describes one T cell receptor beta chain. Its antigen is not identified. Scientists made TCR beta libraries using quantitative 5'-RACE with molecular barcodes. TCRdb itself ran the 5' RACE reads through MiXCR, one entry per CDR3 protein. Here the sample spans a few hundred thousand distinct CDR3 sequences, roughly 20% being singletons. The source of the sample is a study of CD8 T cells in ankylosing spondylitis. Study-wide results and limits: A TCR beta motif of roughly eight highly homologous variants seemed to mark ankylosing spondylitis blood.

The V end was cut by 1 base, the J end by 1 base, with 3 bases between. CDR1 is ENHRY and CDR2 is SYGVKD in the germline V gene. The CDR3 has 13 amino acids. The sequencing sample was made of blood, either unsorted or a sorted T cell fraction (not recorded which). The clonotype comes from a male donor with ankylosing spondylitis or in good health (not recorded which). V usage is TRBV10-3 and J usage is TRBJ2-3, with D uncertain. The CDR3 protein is CAISELGTDTQYF. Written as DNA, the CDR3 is TGTGCCATCAGTGAGTTGGGCACAGATACGCAGTATTTT.